The rows below give T cell receptor beta chains drawn from one sample of a study of blood T cell repertoires in COVID-19. Data came from immunoSEQ multiplex PCR; TCRdb stores just in-frame clones and leaves some out. This sample has 300,000 to 350,000 clones, with 85% to 90% found just once. The sample was PBMCs or T cells enriched from blood (not recorded which). Receptors were obtained from a young woman with acute COVID-19. Each CDR3 is given with its conserved first and last residue. A D gene is named only where the DNA matches it firmly. Expanded clones get a size class; other rows say once, few or many, or leave the size out.

CDR3 DNA	CDR3 protein	clone size	V gene	J gene	D gene
TGTGCCAGCAGCCGGGAGGGCCCTTACGAGCAGTACTTC	CASSREGPYEQYF	once	TRBV3-1/TRBV3-2	TRBJ2-7	TRBD2
TGCGCCAGCAGCCCCGGCGGCTTGGTGCAGGGGATTAATTCACCCCTCCACTTT	CASSPGGLVQGINSPLHF	NA	TRBV5-1	TRBJ1-6	NA
TGTGCCAGCAGCTTATTGGAGTCAACTAATGAAAAACTGTTTTTT	CASSLLESTNEKLFF	NA	TRBV11-2	TRBJ1-4	NA
TGTGCCAGCAGTTTATACCGGGGGTCTAACTATGGCTACACCTTC	CASSLYRGSNYGYTF	NA	TRBV28	TRBJ1-2	NA
TGCGCCAGCGGGGGACTAGCGGGAGGCACCGGGGAGCTGTTTTTT	CASGGLAGGTGELFF	NA	TRBV10-2	TRBJ2-2	TRBD2
TGTGCCAGCAGCTTTCCGACCCGGGAGGCTTTCTTT	CASSFPTREAFF	NA	TRBV7-3	TRBJ1-1	NA
TGTGCCTGGAGTGAACTAGGAACTAGGAAGGATACGCAGTATTTT	CAWSELGTRKDTQYF	NA	TRBV30	TRBJ2-3	NA
TGTGCCAGCAGTCCGGGGACAGGGTGGCAGCCCCAGCATTTT	CASSPGTGWQPQHF	NA	TRBV28	TRBJ1-5	TRBD1
TGTGCCAGCAGCTTAGCTGCGTCCTACGAGCAGTACTTC	CASSLAASYEQYF	NA	TRBV7-2	TRBJ2-7	NA
TGTGCCAGCAGTTATTCCGGGACAATTTTGGGAGAGACCCAGTACTTC	CASSYSGTILGETQYF	NA	TRBV6-2/TRBV6-3	TRBJ2-5	NA
TGTGCCAGCAGCTTACGGGTTTCCGCAGATACGCAGTATTTT	CASSLRVSADTQYF	NA	TRBV7-3	TRBJ2-3	NA
TGTGCCAGCAGGTCTCCCGGGACTAGCGGCTACGAGCAGTACTTC	CASRSPGTSGYEQYF	NA	TRBV7-2	TRBJ2-7	TRBD2
TGTGCCAGCAGCCCAAAAGGACAGGGGGCCCCTTTGGGCAATGAGCAGTTCTTC	CASSPKGQGAPLGNEQFF	NA	TRBV7-9	TRBJ2-1	TRBD1
TGTGCCAGCAGCCCCCAGACAGGGGGTAATGCGAATTCACCCCTCCACTTT	CASSPQTGGNANSPLHF	NA	TRBV2	TRBJ1-6	TRBD1
TGCAGCGCCATCATCGGGGGGGAGCTGTTTTTT	CSAIIGGELFF	NA	TRBV29-1	TRBJ2-2	NA
TGTGCCAGCAGACGAGGGACAGACACCGGGGAGCTGTTTTTT	CASRRGTDTGELFF	few	TRBV5-4	TRBJ2-2	TRBD1
TGTGCCACCAGCGCCGGGACTAGCGTTGCCTACGAGCAGTACTTC	CATSAGTSVAYEQYF	NA	TRBV24-1	TRBJ2-7	TRBD2
TGTGCCATCAGTGCTCCCCAAGAGACCCAGTACTTC	CAISAPQETQYF	NA	TRBV10-3	TRBJ2-5	NA
TGTGCCACCAGTGAGGCGCGTGGGGGACTAGGACAGCCCCAGCATTTT	CATSEARGGLGQPQHF	NA	TRBV24-1	TRBJ1-5	NA
TGTGCCAGCAGTTACTCGATCGTGGGCCGGGAGCTGTTTTTT	CASSYSIVGRELFF	NA	TRBV6-5	TRBJ2-2	NA
TGCAGCGGTGGGGGAGGACTCTATGGCTACACCTTC	CSGGGGLYGYTF	NA	TRBV29-1	TRBJ1-2	NA
TGTGCCAGCAGTTACTTGGGGGCAGGGATCGGGACTGAAGCTTTCTTT	CASSYLGAGIGTEAFF	NA	TRBV6-5	TRBJ1-1	NA
TGTGCCAGCAGCCCCCGGGGAGGGGGGGAGACCCAGTACTTC	CASSPRGGGETQYF	NA	TRBV3-1/TRBV3-2	TRBJ2-5	NA
TGTGCCAGCAGTTTGCCCGGGAGCGGTGAAAAACTGTTTTTT	CASSLPGSGEKLFF	NA	TRBV28	TRBJ1-4	NA
TGTGCCTGGGGACGAGATAGCAATCAGCCCCAGCATTTT	CAWGRDSNQPQHF	NA	TRBV30	TRBJ1-5	NA
TGTGCCACCAGTGATTCCAGGAGGGGGGGCTATGGCTACACCTTC	CATSDSRRGGYGYTF	NA	TRBV24-1	TRBJ1-2	NA
TGTGCCAGCAAGGGCGCGGCCAGGGGGACTGAAGCTTTCTTT	CASKGAARGTEAFF	NA	TRBV6-5	TRBJ1-1	TRBD1
TGTGCCAGCAGTTCGCAGGGCGACACGGCCTACGAGCAGTACTTC	CASSSQGDTAYEQYF	NA	TRBV7-2	TRBJ2-7	NA
TGTGCCAGCAGTGGAACAGGGGGTTCGGTCAGCAATCAGCCCCAGCATTTT	CASSGTGGSVSNQPQHF	NA	TRBV6-1	TRBJ1-5	TRBD1
TGTGCCATCACCGCCAGCGGGAGGGTTGCCACCGGGGAGCTGTTTTTT	CAITASGRVATGELFF	NA	TRBV10-3	TRBJ2-2	TRBD2
TGCGCCAGCAGCTCCGGCGGGACTCAAGAGACCCAGTACTTC	CASSSGGTQETQYF	once	TRBV5-1	TRBJ2-5	NA
TGTGCCAGCAGCCAAGGAACGGGAGCCTACAATGAGCAGTTCTTC	CASSQGTGAYNEQFF	NA	TRBV3-1/TRBV3-2	TRBJ2-1	NA
TGTGCCAGCAGCCAAGTACGAGGCGGCGAGGCCTTC	CASSQVRGGEAF	NA	TRBV14	TRBJ1-2	NA
TGTGCCAGCAGCCCCTTGTCTCCAGTAACCGGGGAGCTGTTTTTT	CASSPLSPVTGELFF	few	TRBV14	TRBJ2-2	NA
TGTGCCAGCAGCCCACGTCTAGGACTAGCGGGAGGGGGAGAGCAGTTCTTC	CASSPRLGLAGGGEQFF	NA	TRBV7-9	TRBJ2-1	TRBD2
TGTGCCAGCGAGTCGCGGACAGGAGAGACCCAGTACTTC	CASESRTGETQYF	NA	TRBV27	TRBJ2-5	TRBD1
TGCGCCAGCAGCCCGAGCATATCTAGTGTTCGGGGTGGCTATGAGCAGTTCTTC	CASSPSISSVRGGYEQFF	NA	TRBV5-1	TRBJ2-1	NA
TGCGCCAGCACCGAGGCTTCCACTAGCACAGATACGCAGTATTTT	CASTEASTSTDTQYF	NA	TRBV5-1	TRBJ2-3	NA
TGTGCCAGCTCACCCCTAGGTGGCGAAACTGGAAACACCATATATTTT	CASSPLGGETGNTIYF	NA	TRBV18	TRBJ1-3	NA
TGTGCCAGCAGCCTTCGGACTAGCGGGATTACCTACGAGCAGTACTTC	CASSLRTSGITYEQYF	NA	TRBV11-2	TRBJ2-7	TRBD2
TGTGCCAGCAGTTTAGGTAGCGGGAGAGGTCGAGAGACCCAGTACTTC	CASSLGSGRGRETQYF	NA	TRBV28	TRBJ2-5	TRBD2
TGTGCCAGCAGGCGACAGGGGGCGTCCTACGAGCAGTACTTC	CASRRQGASYEQYF	NA	TRBV28	TRBJ2-7	TRBD1
TGTGCCAGCAGCTTGTTGGGACAGTTCCCCTATGGCTACACCTTC	CASSLLGQFPYGYTF	NA	TRBV7-2	TRBJ1-2	TRBD1
TGTGCCAGCAGCTTAGGGGTGCGGGACTATGGCTACACCTTC	CASSLGVRDYGYTF	NA	TRBV11-3	TRBJ1-2	NA
TGCAGTGCTAGTGATGCGGCAGGGGACACCGGGGAGCTGTTTTTT	CSASDAAGDTGELFF	NA	TRBV20-1	TRBJ2-2	NA
TGTGCCAGCAGTCGCGACAGGGGATATGGCTACACCTTC	CASSRDRGYGYTF	once	TRBV6-5	TRBJ1-2	TRBD1
TGCGCCAGCAGCCAAGAAGGACTAGCGGTATCCTACGAGCAGTACTTC	CASSQEGLAVSYEQYF	NA	TRBV4-1	TRBJ2-7	TRBD2
TGCGCCAGCAGCTTTACAGGCAGCTCGGTTGAAGCTTTCTTT	CASSFTGSSVEAFF	NA	TRBV5-1	TRBJ1-1	NA
TGCAGCGCTTCCACTAGCGGGGCGAGCTCCTACAATGAGCAGTTCTTC	CSASTSGASSYNEQFF	few	TRBV29-1	TRBJ2-1	TRBD2
TGTGCCAGCAGCCCACAGGGGATAAATGAGCAGTTCTTC	CASSPQGINEQFF	NA	TRBV11-3	TRBJ2-1	TRBD1
TGTGCCAGCAGCCCTACCTCCCATAGCGCCACCGGGGAGCTGTTTTTT	CASSPTSHSATGELFF	NA	TRBV7-3	TRBJ2-2	NA
TGCGCCAGCAGCTTGGGGGACAGGAGAGCTAACTATGGCTACACCTTC	CASSLGDRRANYGYTF	NA	TRBV5-1	TRBJ1-2	TRBD1
TGTGCCAGCGCGGGGAACACTGAAGCTTTCTTT	CASAGNTEAFF	NA	TRBV21-1	TRBJ1-1	NA
TGTGCCAGCAGCCTTACGTCGCAGGGACAGAACACCGGGGAGCTGTTTTTT	CASSLTSQGQNTGELFF	NA	TRBV7-3	TRBJ2-2	NA
TGCGCCAGCAGCTTGGGCAGTCCGGGGGCCAACGTCCTGACTTTC	CASSLGSPGANVLTF	NA	TRBV5-1	TRBJ2-6	NA
TGTGCCAGCAGCATGACGACAGGGGAAAAACTGTTTTTT	CASSMTTGEKLFF	NA	TRBV13	TRBJ1-4	TRBD1
TGCAGTGCAAGCAGGGAATATGGCTACACCTTC	CSASREYGYTF	NA	TRBV20-1	TRBJ1-2	NA